The next 22 T cell receptor beta chains were all read from a single sample in a study of blood T cell repertoires in COVID-19. TCRdb keeps only in-frame clones here, not all; method: immunoSEQ multiplex PCR. The repertoire holds 280,000 or so clones, with around 87% as singletons. Sequences were obtained from PBMCs or T cells enriched from blood (not recorded which). The receptors originated from a woman under 30 with acute COVID-19.

The V gene is TRBV27, the J gene TRBJ1-5; 8 bases agree with TRBD1. Germline V CDR1 and CDR2: MNHEY, SMNVEV (reference sequence). V lost 5 bases to trimming and J lost 6 bases; unmatched junction nucleotides: 3. CDR3 size: 13 residues. The CDR3 region has the DNA TGTGCCAGCAGTGCGACAGGGGCTCAGCCCCAGCATTTT. It translates to CASSATGAQPQHF.

The rearrangement uses TRBV24-1 and TRBJ2-1; D perhaps matches TRBD1 (6 bases). The ends were cut back, 5 bases at V and 7 bases at J, with 14 bases in the middle. Per the germline V gene, CDR1 is KGHDR and CDR2 is SFDVKD. The CDR3 is 14 residues long. In nucleotides, the CDR3 is TGTGCCACCAGTGGTTCACAGGGTCCTAATGAGCAGTTCTTC. Residues: CATSGSQGPNEQFF.

The chain combines TRBV20-1 with TRBJ2-7; 11 nucleotides match TRBD2. The junction had 3 bases not matched to a gene; V was cut back by 3 bases and J by 2 bases. This CDR3 is built from 14 residues. Germline V lookup: CDR1 DFQATT, CDR2 SNEGSKA (reference sequence). CDR3 protein: CSASSGRDPYEQYF. The CDR3, as DNA: TGCAGTGCTAGTAGCGGGAGGGACCCCTACGAGCAGTACTTC.

V usage is TRBV11-3 and J usage is TRBJ2-1, with no clear D. There are 14 residues in the CDR3. The germline gives CDR1 SGHNT, CDR2 YENEEA. Trimming pared 5 bases from V and 4 bases from J, leaving 12 bases between. CDR3 DNA sequence: TGTGCCAGCAGCCTAATGCGGAATTACAATGAGCAGTTCTTC. This translates into CASSLMRNYNEQFF.

This clone was found once. The chain combines TRBV11-2 with TRBJ2-1; 7 positions agree with TRBD1. The ends lost 3 bases at V and 8 bases at J; junction bases unmatched: 7. The CDR3 runs to 14 residues. Germline assignment: CDR1 SGHAT and CDR2 FQNNGV. In DNA, the CDR3 is TGTGCCAGCAGCTTGTTCAACAGGGGCTATGAGCAGTTCTTC. It is translated as CASSLFNRGYEQFF.

CDR3 in amino acids: CASSSGNSYNEQFF. CDR3 DNA: TGTGCCAGCAGCTCAGGGAACTCCTACAATGAGCAGTTCTTC. The chain employs TRBV7-8 and TRBJ2-1, with D maybe TRBD1 (5 bases). The V and J ends lost 4 bases and 0 bases respectively, with 7 bases between them. The CDR3 extends over 14 amino acids. CDR1 SGHVS and CDR2 FQNEAQ come from the germline V gene.

The chain carries TRBV18 and TRBJ1-5; D uncertain. The CDR3 has 15 residues. Between the trimmed V and J ends, which lost 2 bases and 0 bases, there was a span of 8 bases. CDR1 is KGHSH, CDR2 LQKENI, per germline. CDR3 region: CASSPSGYSNQPQHF. The CDR3, as DNA: TGTGCCAGCTCACCATCAGGTTATAGCAATCAGCCCCAGCATTTT.

CDR3 in amino acids: CASSPPQGSNTGELFF. The DNA of the CDR3 is TGTGCCAGCTCACCACCGCAGGGGAGTAACACCGGGGAGCTGTTTTTT. The gene calls are TRBV18 and TRBJ2-2; D might be TRBD1 (6 bases). V lost 0 bases and J 2 bases, leaving 10 bases between the germline ends. CDR1 is KGHSH, CDR2 LQKENI, per germline. The length of the CDR3 is 16 residues.

The CDR3 DNA reads TGTGCCAGCAGCTTAGCGTCCTTTAAGGCTAGCGGGAACTCCTACGAGCAGTACTTC. It yields the protein CASSLASFKASGNSYEQYF. V usage is TRBV7-2 and J usage is TRBJ2-7; 9 positions match TRBD2. This CDR3 has 19 residues. Trimming cost V 0 bases and J 0 bases; bases outside gene matches: 12. The germline CDR1 and CDR2 sequences are SGHTA and FQGNSA. Full variable domain (rest looked up from reference TRBV7-2 and TRBJ2-7): GAGVSQSPSNKVTEKGKDVELRCDPISGHTALYWYRQSLGQGLEFLIYFQGNSAPDKSGLPSDRFSAERTGGSVSTLTIQRTQQEDSAVYLCASSLASFKASGNSYEQYFGPGTRLTVT.

The chain recombines TRBV19 with TRBJ1-6; 9 bases line up with TRBD1. This CDR3 is built from 15 residues. With V trimmed by 5 bases and J by 13 bases, 12 bases remained unmatched. Per germline, CDR1 LNHDA and CDR2 SQIVND (reference sequence). The CDR3 protein is CASSATTGGRAPLHF. CDR3 bases: TGTGCCAGTAGTGCGACCACAGGGGGCAGGGCTCCCCTCCACTTT.

J is TRBJ2-7 and V is TRBV6-2 or TRBV6-3; 8 positions agree with TRBD2. The CDR3 runs 15 residues. V shed 5 bases, J shed 3 bases, and the junction held 9 bases outside the gene matches. Per germline, CDR1 MNHEY and CDR2 SVGEGT. CDR3 DNA: TGTGCCAGCAGTATTACTAGCGGCTTTTACTACGAGCAGTACTTC. This encodes CASSITSGFYYEQYF.

The rearrangement joins TRBV7-9 to TRBJ1-4, with D hard to call. The CDR3 consists of 14 residues. Per germline, CDR1 SEHNR and CDR2 FQNEAQ (reference sequence). Deletions cut 2 bases from V and 3 bases from J, with 7 bases between. Here the CDR3 reads CASSLFAANEKLFF. As DNA, the CDR3 is TGTGCCAGCAGCTTATTTGCGGCTAATGAAAAACTGTTTTTT. The variable domain in full, with the rest retrieved from reference TRBV7-9 and TRBJ1-4, is DTGVSQNPRHKITKRGQNVTFRCDPISEHNRLYWYRQTLGQGPEFLTYFQNEAQLEKSRLLSDRFSAERPKGSFSTLEIQRTEQGDSAMYLCASSLFAANEKLFFGSGTQLSVL.

The CDR3 coding sequence is TGTGCCAGCAGCTTACAGGGGTACACCGGGGAGCTGTTTTTT. Protein sequence: CASSLQGYTGELFF. The chain joins TRBV7-2 to TRBJ2-2, with D maybe TRBD1 (6 bases). The V gene's germline CDR1 is SGHTA and CDR2 FQGNSA. CDR3 length equals 14 residues. Trimming stripped 2 bases from V and 3 bases from J, with 7 bases between.

The chain employs TRBV18 and TRBJ1-4; TRBD1 agrees at 7 bases. Germline V lookup: CDR1 KGHSH, CDR2 LQKENI. This CDR3 has 16 amino acids. V lost 5 bases and J lost 0; bases outside the gene matches: 6. The CDR3 loop is CASSEGTASTNEKLFF. The CDR3, as DNA: TGTGCCAGCTCAGAGGGGACAGCCTCAACTAATGAAAAACTGTTTTTT.

J is TRBJ1-1 and V is TRBV5-1; possibly TRBD1 for D (5 bases). Germline assignment: CDR1 SGHRS and CDR2 YFSETQ. This CDR3 comprises 15 residues. The DNA of the CDR3 is TGCGCGACAAGAGTCGGGGCGGGGATGAACACTGAAGCTTTCTTT. Its protein is CATRVGAGMNTEAFF.

The gene calls are TRBV6-5 and TRBJ1-1, with a weak D call TRBD1 (6 bases). With 5 bases removed from V and 4 bases from J, the gap between germline ends came to 14 bases. The CDR3 is 14 residues long. CDR1 MNHEY and CDR2 SVGAGI come from the germline V gene. The CDR3 region has the DNA TGTGCCAGCAGTAAACGGGGGGGCGGCACTGAAGCTTTCTTT. This translates into CASSKRGGGTEAFF.

This sequence joins TRBV28 and TRBJ1-2; possibly TRBD1 for D (5 bases). Germline V gene lookup returns CDR1 MDHEN and CDR2 SYDVKM. The CDR3 length is 16 residues. Trimming cost V 2 bases and J 8 bases, with 21 bases left between them. The chain's CDR3 is CASSLVVVGQGTGYTF. In DNA, the CDR3 is TGTGCCAGCAGTTTAGTTGTTGTGGGGCAGGGTACGGGCTACACCTTC.

This chain joins TRBV18 and TRBJ2-3; 9 bases fit TRBD2. This CDR3 contains 16 residues. V shed 6 bases, J shed 4 bases, and the junction held 11 bases outside the gene matches. Germline values: CDR1 KGHSH, CDR2 LQKENI. The CDR3 DNA reads as TGTGCCAGCTCCCCGCCGCTAGCGGGGCGGGCAGATACGCAGTATTTT. As protein: CASSPPLAGRADTQYF. Looking up the rest from reference TRBV18 and TRBJ2-3 gives the full variable domain: NAGVMQNPRHLVRRRGQEARLRCSPMKGHSHVYWYRQLPEEGLKFMVYLQKENIIDESGMPKERFSAEFPKEGPSILRIQQVVRGDSAAYFCASSPPLAGRADTQYFGPGTRLTVL.

The chain links TRBV7-9 to TRBJ2-1; 11 positions match TRBD2. CDR3 length equals 15 residues. Germline CDR1 SEHNR, CDR2 FQNEAQ (reference sequence). Losses at the gene ends were 5 bases for V and 10 bases for J; bases not matched to a gene: 10. CDR3 bases: TGTGCCAGCAGCGACCGACTAGCGGGACTGTTGGAGCAGTTCTTC. This gives the protein CASSDRLAGLLEQFF.

This chain joins TRBV6-4 and TRBJ2-1; 11 nucleotides line up with TRBD2. The CDR3 consists of 16 residues. The V and J ends lost 3 bases and 3 bases, in that order; junction bases with no gene match: 4. Per the germline V gene, CDR1 is MRHNA and CDR2 is SNTAGT. CDR3 nucleotides: TGTGCCAGCAGTGAGGGGACTAGCGGAGACTACAATGAGCAGTTCTTC. Translated: CASSEGTSGDYNEQFF.

Points on this clone: At one boundary the junction diverges from the germline segment, which might be a read error. V gene TRBV30 combines with J gene TRBJ2-7, with D possibly TRBD1 on 6 matching bases. This CDR3 has 12 residues. Germline assignment: CDR1 GTSNPN and CDR2 SVGIG (reference sequence). The CDR3 nucleotides are TGTGCCTGGTCAGACGGGGCTTATCGCCAGGGGTTC. Translation: CAWSDGAYRQGF.

The rearrangement uses TRBV5-1 and TRBJ2-3; 11 bases match TRBD2. The CDR3 has 17 residues. Germline V lookup: CDR1 SGHRS, CDR2 YFSETQ. The V segment lost 1 base and the J segment 0 bases; nucleotides outside the gene matches: 4. CDR3 residues: CASSLTWTSGSTDTQYF. In nucleotides, the CDR3 is TGCGCCAGCAGCTTGACCTGGACTAGCGGGAGCACAGATACGCAGTATTTT. The full variable domain, completed using reference TRBV5-1 and TRBJ2-3, is KAGVTQTPRYLIKTRGQQVTLSCSPISGHRSVSWYQQTPGQGLQFLFEYFSETQRNKGNFPGRFSGRQFSNSRSEMNVSTLELGDSALYLCASSLTWTSGSTDTQYFGPGTRLTVL.